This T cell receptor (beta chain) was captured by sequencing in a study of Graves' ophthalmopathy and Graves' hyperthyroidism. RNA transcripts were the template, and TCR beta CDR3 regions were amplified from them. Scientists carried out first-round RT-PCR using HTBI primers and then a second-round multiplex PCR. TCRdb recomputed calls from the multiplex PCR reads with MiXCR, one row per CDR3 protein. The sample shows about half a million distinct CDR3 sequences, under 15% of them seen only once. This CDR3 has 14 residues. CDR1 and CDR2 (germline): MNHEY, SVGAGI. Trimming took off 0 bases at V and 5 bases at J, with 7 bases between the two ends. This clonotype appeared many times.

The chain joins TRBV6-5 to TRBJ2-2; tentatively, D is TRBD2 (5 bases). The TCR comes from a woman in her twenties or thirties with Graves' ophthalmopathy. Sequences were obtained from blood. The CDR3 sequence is CASSYSWETGELFF. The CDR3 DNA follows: TGTGCCAGCAGTTACTCATGGGAGACCGGGGAGCTGTTTTTT.